This TCR beta chain was observed in a study of cytomegalovirus exposure and HLA in healthy donors. Profiling relied on immunoSEQ multiplex PCR, and the TCRdb table lists in-frame clones only, not all of them. The sample has about 98,000 clones; roughly nine tenths are singletons. CDR3 length: 17 residues. Germline CDR1 MNHNS, CDR2 SASEGT. Trimming took 6 bases from V and 0 from J; bases not matched to a gene: 12. The specimen was PBMCs. The TCR originated in a woman younger than 45 in good health and CMV-seronegative. The chain combines TRBV6-1 with TRBJ1-1, with 8 bases that match TRBD1. The CDR3 nucleotides are TGTGCCAGCAGGGAAACAGGGGGAATATGGCTGAACACTGAAGCTTTCTTT. Protein product: CASRETGGIWLNTEAFF.